This TCR beta chain comes out of a study of CD8 T cells in ankylosing spondylitis. This clonotype was picked up many times. What it binds is not known. Germline loops: CDR1 SGHAT, CDR2 FQNNGV. CDR3 length: 14 amino acids. The ends were cut back, 5 bases at V and 5 bases at J, with 15 bases in the middle. Molecular-barcoded quantitative 5'-RACE produced these TCR beta libraries. Using its own MiXCR run on the 5' RACE reads, TCRdb lists one record per CDR3 protein. Of about 150,000 distinct CDR3 sequences in the sample, more than 5.5% were seen once. Overall study results and limits: In ankylosing spondylitis patients, matched synovial fluid reportedly showed significant enrichment of disease-linked clones.

Sample: blood, either unsorted or a sorted T cell fraction (not recorded which). The clonotype was recovered from a female donor with ankylosing spondylitis or in good health (not recorded which). V and J are TRBV11-2 and TRBJ1-1; a possible D gene is TRBD1 (5 bases). The chain's CDR3 is CASSPNVRGTEAFF. DNA for the CDR3: TGTGCCAGCAGCCCGAACGTTCGGGGGACTGAAGCTTTCTTT. Full variable domain (missing parts from reference TRBV11-2 and TRBJ1-1): EAGVAQSPRYKIIEKRQSVAFWCNPISGHATLYWYQQILGQGPKLLIQFQNNGVVDDSQLPKDRFSAERLKGVDSTLKIQPAKLEDSAVYLCASSPNVRGTEAFFGQGTRLTVV.